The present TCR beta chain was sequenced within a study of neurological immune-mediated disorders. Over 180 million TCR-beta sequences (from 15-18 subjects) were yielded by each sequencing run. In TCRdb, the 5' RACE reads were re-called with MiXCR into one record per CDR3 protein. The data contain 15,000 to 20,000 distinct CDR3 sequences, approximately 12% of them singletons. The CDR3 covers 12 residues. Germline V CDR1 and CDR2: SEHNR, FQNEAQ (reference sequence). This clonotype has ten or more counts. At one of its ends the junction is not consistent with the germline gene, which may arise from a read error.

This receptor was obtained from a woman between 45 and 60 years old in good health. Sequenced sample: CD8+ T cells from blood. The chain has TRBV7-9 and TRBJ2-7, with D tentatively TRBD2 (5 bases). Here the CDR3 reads CASSYDYPPQHF. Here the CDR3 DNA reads TGTGCCAGCAGCTACGACTATCCACCCCAGCACTTC. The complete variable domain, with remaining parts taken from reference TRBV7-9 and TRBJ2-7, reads DTGVSQNPRHKITKRGQNVTFRCDPISEHNRLYWYRQTLGQGPEFLTYFQNEAQLEKSRLLSDRFSAERPKGSFSTLEIQRTEQGDSAMYLCASSYDYPPQHFGPGTRLTVT.